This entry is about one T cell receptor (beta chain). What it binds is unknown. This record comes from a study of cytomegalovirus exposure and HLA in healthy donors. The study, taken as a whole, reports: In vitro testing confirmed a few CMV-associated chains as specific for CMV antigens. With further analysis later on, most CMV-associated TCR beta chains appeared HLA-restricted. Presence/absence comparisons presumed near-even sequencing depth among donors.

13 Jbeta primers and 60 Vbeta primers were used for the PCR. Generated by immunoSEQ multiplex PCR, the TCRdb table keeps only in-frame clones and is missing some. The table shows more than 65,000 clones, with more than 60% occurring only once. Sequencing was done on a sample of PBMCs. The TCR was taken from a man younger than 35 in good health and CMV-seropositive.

Here the CDR3 reads CASSYLPGDRSEAFF. The CDR3 DNA reads as TGTGCCAGCAGTTACCTACCGGGGGACAGGTCTGAAGCTTTCTTT. The V call is TRBV6-6, the J call TRBJ1-1, with 8 bases that match TRBD1. The germline CDR1 and CDR2 sequences are MNHNY and SVGAGI (reference sequence). The CDR3 is 15 residues long. With V trimmed by 2 bases and J by 6 bases, 8 bases remained unmatched.